This T cell receptor beta chain was recovered during a study of regulatory T cells in long-lasting Graves disease. For TCR beta, libraries came from iRepertoire HTBI primers and Arm-PCR of CDR3 regions. TCRdb re-called the multiplex PCR reads with MiXCR, one entry per CDR3 protein. The data contain 350,000 to 450,000 distinct CDR3 sequences, just under 15% of them singletons. The CDR3 spans 16 residues. Germline V lookup: CDR1 KGHDR, CDR2 SFDVKD. Deletions cut 3 bases from V and 4 bases from J, with 17 bases between. The sample holds many counts of this clonotype. Time point here: newly diagnosed GD, antithyroid drugs for less than 3 months. PBMC-extracted RNA yielded the TCR library. This sample was shared with a second study, whose subject was T cells in Graves' hyperthyroidism and ophthalmopathy.

The genes are TRBV24-1 and TRBJ1-1; D ambiguous. The material was peripheral blood mononuclear cells (PBMCs), obtained at new diagnosis, from a patient treated with antithyroid drugs. The source is a woman aged 30 to 39 with Graves disease. CDR3 residues: CATSDGPIMYSTEAFF. CDR3 coding DNA: TGTGCCACCAGTGATGGCCCTATTATGTACAGCACTGAAGCTTTCTTT.